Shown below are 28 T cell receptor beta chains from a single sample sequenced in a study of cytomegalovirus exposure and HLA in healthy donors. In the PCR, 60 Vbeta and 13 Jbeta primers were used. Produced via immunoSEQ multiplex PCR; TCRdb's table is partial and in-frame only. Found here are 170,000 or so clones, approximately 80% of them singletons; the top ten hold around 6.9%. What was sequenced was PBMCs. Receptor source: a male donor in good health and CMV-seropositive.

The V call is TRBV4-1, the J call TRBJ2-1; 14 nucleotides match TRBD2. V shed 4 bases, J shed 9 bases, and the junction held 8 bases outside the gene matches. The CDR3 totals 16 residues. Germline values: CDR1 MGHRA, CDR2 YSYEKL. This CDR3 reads CASSPGLAGGSLEQFF. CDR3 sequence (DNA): TGCGCCAGCAGCCCCGGACTAGCGGGAGGATCGCTTGAGCAGTTCTTC.

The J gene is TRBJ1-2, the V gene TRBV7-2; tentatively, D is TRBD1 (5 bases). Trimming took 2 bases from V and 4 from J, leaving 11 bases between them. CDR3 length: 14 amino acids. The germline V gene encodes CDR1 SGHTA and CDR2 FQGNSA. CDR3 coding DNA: TGTGCCAGCAGCTTACTTGGCCAGGGCTATGGCTACACCTTC. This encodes CASSLLGQGYGYTF. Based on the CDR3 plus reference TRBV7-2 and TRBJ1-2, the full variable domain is GAGVSQSPSNKVTEKGKDVELRCDPISGHTALYWYRQSLGQGLEFLIYFQGNSAPDKSGLPSDRFSAERTGGSVSTLTIQRTQQEDSAVYLCASSLLGQGYGYTFGSGTRLTVV.

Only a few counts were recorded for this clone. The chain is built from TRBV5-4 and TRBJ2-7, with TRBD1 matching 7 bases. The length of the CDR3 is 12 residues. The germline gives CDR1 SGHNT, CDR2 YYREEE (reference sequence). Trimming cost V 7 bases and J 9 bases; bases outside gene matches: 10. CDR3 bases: TGTGCCAGCGGAGACTCAGGGGGTGTGCAGTACTTC. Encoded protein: CASGDSGGVQYF. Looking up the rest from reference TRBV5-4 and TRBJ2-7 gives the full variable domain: ETGVTQSPTHLIKTRGQQVTLRCSSQSGHNTVSWYQQALGQGPQFIFQYYREEENGRGNFPPRFSGLQFPNYSSELNVNALELDDSALYLCASGDSGGVQYFGPGTRLTVT.

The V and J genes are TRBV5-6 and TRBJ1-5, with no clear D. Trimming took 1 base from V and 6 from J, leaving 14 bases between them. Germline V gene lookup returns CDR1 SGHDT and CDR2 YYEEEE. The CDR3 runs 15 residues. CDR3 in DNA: TGTGCCAGCAGCTTGATGAATCAAGCGGGTCAGCCCCAGCATTTT. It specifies CASSLMNQAGQPQHF.

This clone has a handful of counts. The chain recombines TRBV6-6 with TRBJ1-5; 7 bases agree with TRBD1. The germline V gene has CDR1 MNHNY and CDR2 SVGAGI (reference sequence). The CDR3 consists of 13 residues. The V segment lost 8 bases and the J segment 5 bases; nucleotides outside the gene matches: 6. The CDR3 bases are TGTGCCAGCGCGACAGGGACGTATCAGCCCCAGCATTTT. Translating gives CASATGTYQPQHF.

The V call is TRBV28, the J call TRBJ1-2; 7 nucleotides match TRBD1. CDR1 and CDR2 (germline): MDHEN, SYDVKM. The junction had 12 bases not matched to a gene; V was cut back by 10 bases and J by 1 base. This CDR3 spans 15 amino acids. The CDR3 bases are TGTGCCATCACAATAATGGGACAGCTTAACTATGGCTACACCTTC. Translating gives CAITIMGQLNYGYTF.

CDR3 nucleotide sequence: TGTGCCAGCTCACCGACTAGCACAGATACGCAGTATTTT. Its translation is CASSPTSTDTQYF. The J gene is TRBJ2-3, the V gene TRBV18; D gene unclear. V was pared by 3 bases and J by 0 bases, with 4 bases between. The CDR3 has 13 residues. Per germline, CDR1 KGHSH and CDR2 LQKENI.

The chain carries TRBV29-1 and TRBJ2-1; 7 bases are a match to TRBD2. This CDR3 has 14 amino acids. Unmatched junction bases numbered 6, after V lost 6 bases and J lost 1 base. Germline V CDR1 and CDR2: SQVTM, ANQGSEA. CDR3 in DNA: TGCAGCGTCCCTGGGCGGGGGTCCTACAATGAGCAGTTCTTC. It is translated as CSVPGRGSYNEQFF.

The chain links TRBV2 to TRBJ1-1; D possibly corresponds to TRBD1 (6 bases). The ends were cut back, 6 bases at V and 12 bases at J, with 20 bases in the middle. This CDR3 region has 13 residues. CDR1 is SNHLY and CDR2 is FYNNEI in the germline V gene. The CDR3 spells CASRDSGGENSFF. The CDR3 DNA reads TGTGCCAGCAGAGACTCGGGGGGCGAAAATTCTTTCTTT.

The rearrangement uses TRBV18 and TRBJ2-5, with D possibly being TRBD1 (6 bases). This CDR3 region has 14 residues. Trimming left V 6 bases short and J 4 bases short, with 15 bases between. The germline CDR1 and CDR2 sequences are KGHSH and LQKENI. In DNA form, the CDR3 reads TGTGCCAGCTCTACGGACGTAGGGGGAGAGACCCAGTACTTC. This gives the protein CASSTDVGGETQYF.

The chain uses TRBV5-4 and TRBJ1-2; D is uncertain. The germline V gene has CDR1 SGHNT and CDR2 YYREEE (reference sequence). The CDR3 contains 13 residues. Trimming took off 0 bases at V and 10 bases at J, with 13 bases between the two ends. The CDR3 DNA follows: TGTGCCAGCAGCTTGGAGCCTCGAGGATCCTACACCTTC. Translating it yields CASSLEPRGSYTF.

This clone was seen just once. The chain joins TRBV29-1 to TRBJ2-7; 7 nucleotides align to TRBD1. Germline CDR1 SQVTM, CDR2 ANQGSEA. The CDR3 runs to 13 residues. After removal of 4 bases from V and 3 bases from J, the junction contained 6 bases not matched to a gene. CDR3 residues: CSVGRTGLYEQYF. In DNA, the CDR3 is TGCAGCGTTGGGCGGACAGGACTCTACGAGCAGTACTTC.

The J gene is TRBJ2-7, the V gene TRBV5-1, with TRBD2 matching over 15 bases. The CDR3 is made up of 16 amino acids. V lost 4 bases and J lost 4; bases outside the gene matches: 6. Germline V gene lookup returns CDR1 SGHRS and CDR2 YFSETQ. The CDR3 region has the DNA TGCGCCAGCAGCCTCGGGACTAGCGGGAGGCTTTACGAGCAGTACTTC. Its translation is CASSLGTSGRLYEQYF.

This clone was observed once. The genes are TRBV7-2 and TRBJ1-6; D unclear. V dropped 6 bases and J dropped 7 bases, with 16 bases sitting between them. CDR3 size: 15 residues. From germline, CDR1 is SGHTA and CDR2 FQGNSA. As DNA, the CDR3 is TGTGCCAGCAGACTCGAGTTGTTATCAAATTCACCCCTCCACTTT. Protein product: CASRLELLSNSPLHF.

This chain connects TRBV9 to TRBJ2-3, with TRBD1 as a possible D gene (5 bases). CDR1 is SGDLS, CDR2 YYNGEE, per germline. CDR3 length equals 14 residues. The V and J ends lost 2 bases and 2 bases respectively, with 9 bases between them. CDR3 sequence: CASSVGQITDTQYF. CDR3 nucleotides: TGTGCCAGCAGCGTGGGGCAGATCACAGATACGCAGTATTTT. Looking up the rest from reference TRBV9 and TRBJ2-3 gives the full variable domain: DSGVTQTPKHLITATGQRVTLRCSPRSGDLSVYWYQQSLDQGLQFLIQYYNGEERAKGNILERFSAQQFPDLHSELNLSSLELGDSALYFCASSVGQITDTQYFGPGTRLTVL.

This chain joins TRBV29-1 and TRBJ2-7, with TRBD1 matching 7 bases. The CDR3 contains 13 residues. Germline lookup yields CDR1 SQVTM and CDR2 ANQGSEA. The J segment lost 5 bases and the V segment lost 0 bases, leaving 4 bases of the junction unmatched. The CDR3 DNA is TGCAGCGTTGAAGATCAGACAGGGAACGAGCAGTACTTC. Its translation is CSVEDQTGNEQYF.

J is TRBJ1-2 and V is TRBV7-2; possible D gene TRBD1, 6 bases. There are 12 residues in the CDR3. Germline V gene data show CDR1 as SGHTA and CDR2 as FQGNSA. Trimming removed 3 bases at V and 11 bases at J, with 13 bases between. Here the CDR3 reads CASSLGHSVYTF. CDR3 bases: TGTGCCAGCAGCTTGGGACACTCAGTTTACACCTTC.

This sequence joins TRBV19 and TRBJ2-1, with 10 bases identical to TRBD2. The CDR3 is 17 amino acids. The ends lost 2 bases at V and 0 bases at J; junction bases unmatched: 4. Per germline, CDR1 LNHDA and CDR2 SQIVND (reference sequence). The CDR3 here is CASSISRLAGSYNEQFF. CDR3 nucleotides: TGTGCCAGTAGTATATCTCGACTAGCGGGCTCCTACAATGAGCAGTTCTTC.

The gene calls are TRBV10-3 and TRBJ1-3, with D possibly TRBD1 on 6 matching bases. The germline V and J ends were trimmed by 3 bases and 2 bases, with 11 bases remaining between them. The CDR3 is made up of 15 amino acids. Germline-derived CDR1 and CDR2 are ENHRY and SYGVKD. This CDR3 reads CAISEYRDAGNTIYF. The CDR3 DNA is TGTGCCATCAGTGAATACAGGGACGCTGGAAACACCATATATTTT.

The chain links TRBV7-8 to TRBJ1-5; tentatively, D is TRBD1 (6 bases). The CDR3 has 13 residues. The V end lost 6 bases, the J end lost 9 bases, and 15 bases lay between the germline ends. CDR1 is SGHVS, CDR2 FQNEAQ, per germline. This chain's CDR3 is CASRRDVQGPQHF. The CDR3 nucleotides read TGTGCCAGCAGACGGGACGTACAGGGGCCCCAGCATTTT.

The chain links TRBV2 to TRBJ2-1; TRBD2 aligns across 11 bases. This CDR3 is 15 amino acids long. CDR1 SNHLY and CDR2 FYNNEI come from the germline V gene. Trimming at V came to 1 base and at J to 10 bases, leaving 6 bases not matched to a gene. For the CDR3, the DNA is TGTGCCAGCAGTGAAGTCACTAGCGGGAGTTTAGAGCAGTTCTTC. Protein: CASSEVTSGSLEQFF.

In DNA form, the CDR3 reads TGTGCCAGCAGCCCGAGAACCGTTGGCTATAATTCACCCCTCCACTTT. Amino acids: CASSPRTVGYNSPLHF. The chain combines TRBV11-2 with TRBJ1-6; unclear D gene. Germline loops: CDR1 SGHAT, CDR2 FQNNGV. There are 16 residues in the CDR3. Deletions cut 5 bases from V and 3 bases from J, with 14 bases between. The full variable domain, with the rest looked up from reference TRBV11-2 and TRBJ1-6, is EAGVAQSPRYKIIEKRQSVAFWCNPISGHATLYWYQQILGQGPKLLIQFQNNGVVDDSQLPKDRFSAERLKGVDSTLKIQPAKLEDSAVYLCASSPRTVGYNSPLHFGNGTRLTVT.

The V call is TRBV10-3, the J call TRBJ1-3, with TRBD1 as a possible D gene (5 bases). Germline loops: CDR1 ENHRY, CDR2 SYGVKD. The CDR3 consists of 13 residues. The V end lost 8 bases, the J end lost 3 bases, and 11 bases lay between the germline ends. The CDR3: CAIWSGFGNTIYF. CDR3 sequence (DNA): TGTGCCATCTGGTCAGGGTTTGGAAACACCATATATTTT.

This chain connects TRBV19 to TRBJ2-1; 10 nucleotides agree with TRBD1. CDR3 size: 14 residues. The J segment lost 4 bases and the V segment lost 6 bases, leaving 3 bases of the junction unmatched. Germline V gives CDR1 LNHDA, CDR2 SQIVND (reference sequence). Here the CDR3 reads CASRGGQGYNEQFF. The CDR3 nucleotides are TGTGCCAGTAGGGGGGGACAGGGGTACAATGAGCAGTTCTTC.

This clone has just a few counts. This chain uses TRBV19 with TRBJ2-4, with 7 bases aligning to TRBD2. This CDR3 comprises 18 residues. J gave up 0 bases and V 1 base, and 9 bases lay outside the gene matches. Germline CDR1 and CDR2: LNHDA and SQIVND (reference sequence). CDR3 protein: CASSIGGGSGIAKNIQYF. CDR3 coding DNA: TGTGCCAGTAGTATAGGGGGGGGATCCGGAATAGCCAAAAACATTCAGTACTTC.

This CDR3 reads CASSQADSTGGNTIYF. CDR3 bases: TGCGCCAGCAGCCAAGCGGACTCCACAGGGGGAAACACCATATATTTT. The chain couples TRBV4-1 to TRBJ1-3; D may be TRBD1 (6 bases). This CDR3 has 16 residues. Germline CDR1 and CDR2: MGHRA and YSYEKL. V was clipped by 1 base and J by 4 bases, with 14 bases between them.

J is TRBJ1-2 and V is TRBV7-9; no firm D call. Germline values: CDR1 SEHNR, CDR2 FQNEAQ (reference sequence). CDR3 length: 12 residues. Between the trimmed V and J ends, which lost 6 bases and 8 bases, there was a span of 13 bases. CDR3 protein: CASSFEEGGYTF. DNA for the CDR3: TGTGCCAGCAGTTTCGAGGAGGGAGGCTACACCTTC.

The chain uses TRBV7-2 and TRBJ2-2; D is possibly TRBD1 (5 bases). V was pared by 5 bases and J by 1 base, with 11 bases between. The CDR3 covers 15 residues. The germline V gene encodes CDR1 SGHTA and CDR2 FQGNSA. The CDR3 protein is CASSQFGQNTGELFF. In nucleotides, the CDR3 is TGTGCCAGCAGCCAATTTGGACAGAACACCGGGGAGCTGTTTTTT.